This T cell receptor (beta chain) was captured by sequencing in a study of cytotoxic CD8 clonotypes in ibrutinib-treated CLL. Study in general: After a median of approximately 68 months, roughly 15 patients stayed remitted and around 12 progressed; responses had been partial in around 24 and complete in 2. On average, around 100,000 productive rearrangements and just over 250,000 productive templates per sample. Study-wide results and limits: Among the clonotypes, public ones were uncommon and contracted or held stable on treatment.

In the case of this clone: What it recognizes is unknown.

Depth targeted 1 in 200,000 to 1 in 1 million T cells, averaging around 10x coverage per clonotype. Profiled with immunoSEQ multiplex PCR; TCRdb holds only in-frame clones, not every one. The table lists tens of thousands of clones, approximately 87% of them singletons. CDR3 length: 14 amino acids. V was clipped by 3 bases and J by 8 bases, with 15 bases between them. Germline V gene data show CDR1 as SGDLS and CDR2 as YYNGEE. V is TRBV9 and J is TRBJ2-1; the D call may be TRBD1 or TRBD2 (7 bases each). The sequenced sample was PBMCs, obtained after 24 months of ibrutinib treatment. The clonotype comes from a human donor with chronic lymphocytic leukemia. CDR3 nucleotide sequence: TGTGCCAGCAGCGACAGGGGAGGGGGATATGAGCAGTTCTTC. This encodes CASSDRGGGYEQFF.